The T cell receptor beta chain under discussion was sequenced for a study of post-analysis software for immune sequencing data. Study-wide background: The disease courses covered relapsing-remitting, secondary progressive and progressive-relapsing multiple sclerosis. Study-wide results and caveats: Strong same-batch co-clustering of samples appeared with F measure clustering. Patients used several TRBV segments, including TRBV5-6, TRBV5-1 and TRBV20-1, more often than controls.

Per the germline V gene, CDR1 is KGHSH and CDR2 is LQKENI. V lost 2 bases to trimming and J lost 6 bases, with 21 bases between them. There are 17 residues in the CDR3. The count of this clonotype is one. The antigen is undetermined. Unique molecular identifiers were built into the TCR beta cDNA libraries. One entry per CDR3 protein results from TCRdb running MiXCR on the PCR reads. In the table there are about 810,000 distinct CDR3 sequences, 53% of which are singletons. The chain joins TRBV18 to TRBJ2-3; D is unclear. This TCR came from a girl between 5 and 17 years old with multiple sclerosis. The sample consisted of blood. This CDR3 reads CASSPGRSVNYRDTQYF. The CDR3 DNA follows: TGTGCCAGCTCACCAGGAAGAAGCGTAAACTATAGGGATACGCAGTATTTT.